These 20 T cell receptor beta chains were all obtained from the same sample, sequenced in a study of T cell responses to AZD1222 COVID-19 vaccine. This table comes from immunoSEQ multiplex PCR, and its TCRdb copy is limited to in-frame clones, with some not included. The table lists approximately 120,000 clones, roughly 84% of them singletons, with approximately 19% in the top ten. The material was peripheral blood, obtained on day 0 of AZD1222 vaccination. The receptor source for this set is an adult in good health.

This chain uses TRBV11-3 with TRBJ2-1; a weak D match, TRBD1 (6 bases). Trimming cost V 5 bases and J 6 bases, with 14 bases left between them. Germline loops: CDR1 SGHNT, CDR2 YENEEA. CDR3 length: 14 amino acids. The CDR3 nucleotides read TGTGCCAGCAGCCCGAGTGGGACACCCAATGAGCAGTTCTTC. Its protein is CASSPSGTPNEQFF.

V gene TRBV25-1 combines with J gene TRBJ1-1; D possibly corresponds to TRBD1 (5 bases). The germline V and J ends were trimmed by 4 bases and 1 base, with 10 bases remaining between them. Germline V gives CDR1 MGHDK, CDR2 SYGVNS. The CDR3 totals 14 residues. This chain's CDR3 is CASSGGVGNTEAFF. CDR3 bases: TGTGCCAGCAGTGGAGGGGTGGGGAACACTGAAGCTTTCTTT.

The gene calls are TRBV13 and TRBJ2-7, with TRBD2 matching over 7 bases. CDR3 length: 15 residues. V lost 5 bases to trimming and J lost 4 bases; unmatched junction nucleotides: 11. CDR1 PRHDT and CDR2 FYEKMQ come from the germline V gene (reference sequence). The CDR3 DNA sequence: TGTGCCAGCAGCCTGAGCGGGATACGGGGGTACGAGCAGTACGTC. This codes for CASSLSGIRGYEQYV.

The V gene is TRBV5-1, the J gene TRBJ1-1; tentatively, D is TRBD1 (6 bases). The germline gives CDR1 SGHRS, CDR2 YFSETQ. V was cut by 0 bases and J by 3 bases, with 15 bases left in between. The CDR3 is 16 amino acids. The CDR3 region has the DNA TGCGCCAGCAGCTTGGTGGGGGGGGCTCCCGACACTGAAGCTTTCTTT. Its protein is CASSLVGGAPDTEAFF.

The chain links TRBV2 to TRBJ1-4, with a possible D match to TRBD1 (5 bases). The CDR3 is made up of 14 amino acids. With 5 bases removed from V and 8 bases from J, the gap between germline ends came to 15 bases. Germline V gives CDR1 SNHLY, CDR2 FYNNEI. This chain's CDR3 is CASSPGFYLEKLFF. The CDR3 DNA reads TGTGCCAGCAGTCCAGGGTTTTATCTGGAAAAACTGTTTTTT.

V usage is TRBV10-3 and J usage is TRBJ1-2; the match to TRBD1 covers 8 bases. The trim removed 2 bases at V and 4 bases at J, leaving 6 bases unmatched. CDR3 length: 15 amino acids. The germline gives CDR1 ENHRY, CDR2 SYGVKD. This CDR3 is CAISEPQGASYGYTF. Here the CDR3 DNA reads TGTGCCATCAGTGAGCCCCAGGGGGCCAGCTATGGCTACACCTTC.

This chain uses TRBV2 with TRBJ1-5; D unclear. The CDR3 length is 16 residues. Germline V gene sequence: CDR1 SNHLY, CDR2 FYNNEI. V lost 3 bases and J 2 bases, leaving 14 bases between the germline ends. The CDR3 sequence: CASSEWAGGRNQPQHF. The CDR3 DNA reads TGTGCCAGCAGTGAGTGGGCAGGTGGGCGCAATCAGCCCCAGCATTTT.

V usage is TRBV6-5 and J usage is TRBJ1-2; the match to TRBD1 covers 11 bases. From germline, CDR1 is MNHEY and CDR2 SVGAGI. V lost 6 bases and J lost 2; bases outside the gene matches: 5. This CDR3 is 15 amino acids long. CDR3 loop: CASRRTGGDNYGYTF. In nucleotides, the CDR3 is TGTGCCAGCAGGAGGACAGGGGGCGACAACTATGGCTACACCTTC.

This clone is a singleton in its sample. The CDR3 sequence: CASSQAPGAYEQYF. In DNA, the CDR3 is TGTGCCAGCAGCCAAGCCCCGGGGGCCTACGAGCAGTACTTC. This rearrangement joins TRBV3-1 (or the pseudogene TRBV3-2) to TRBJ2-7, with D possibly TRBD2 on 6 matching bases. Trimming took off 1 base at V and 2 bases at J, with 9 bases between the two ends. Germline assignment: CDR1 LGHDT and CDR2 YNNKEL (reference sequence). The length of the CDR3 is 14 residues.

The chain employs TRBV7-9 and TRBJ2-5; 7 bases match TRBD1. Looked up from germline, CDR1 is SEHNR and CDR2 is FQNEAQ (reference sequence). The CDR3 loop spans 14 amino acids. The J segment lost 5 bases and the V segment lost 5 bases, leaving 8 bases of the junction unmatched. The DNA for the CDR3 is TGTGCCAGCAGCCGACAGGGTCTGGGTGAGACCCAGTACTTC. Protein product: CASSRQGLGETQYF.

V is TRBV27 and J is TRBJ2-5, with TRBD1 as a possible D gene (6 bases). The CDR3 covers 12 residues. Trimming took off 8 bases at V and 1 base at J, with 8 bases between the two ends. Germline assignment: CDR1 MNHEY and CDR2 SMNVEV (reference sequence). In DNA, the CDR3 is TGTGCCAGCGGCAGGGGCCAAGAGACCCAGTACTTC. Encoded protein: CASGRGQETQYF.

The V call is TRBV5-1, the J call TRBJ1-4, with 7 bases identical to TRBD1. V dropped 3 bases and J dropped 0; count of bases not matched to a gene: 5. The CDR3 is 16 residues long. The germline V gene has CDR1 SGHRS and CDR2 YFSETQ. The CDR3 nucleotides are TGCGCCAGCAGCTGGGGACAGCCCGCAACTAATGAAAAACTGTTTTTT. Protein sequence: CASSWGQPATNEKLFF.

The CDR3 coding sequence is TGTGCCAGCACAACGGGACATTATCAGCCCCAGCATTTT. This gives the protein CASTTGHYQPQHF. The gene calls are TRBV21-1 and TRBJ1-5; TRBD1 is the table's D call and was not checked against the DNA. TRBV21-1 is classified as a pseudogene. The CDR3 loop spans 13 amino acids.

The chain recombines TRBV10-3 with TRBJ1-2; D is unclear. Germline values: CDR1 ENHRY, CDR2 SYGVKD. The V and J ends lost 3 bases and 2 bases respectively, with 10 bases between them. This CDR3 contains 14 residues. CDR3 nucleotides: TGTGCCATCAGTGATAGGCCAAAAAACTATGGCTACACCTTC. It codes for CAISDRPKNYGYTF.

This clone was observed a single time. The rearrangement links TRBV27 to TRBJ2-1; perhaps TRBD1 as D (5 bases). The CDR3 has 14 residues. CDR1 is MNHEY, CDR2 SMNVEV, per germline (reference sequence). Trimming shortened V by 5 bases and J by 6 bases, and 14 bases separated the two germline ends. CDR3 sequence (DNA): TGTGCCAGCAGTAACCAGAGACAGACCAATGAGCAGTTCTTC. Translating gives CASSNQRQTNEQFF.

This chain joins TRBV5-1 and TRBJ2-1; 8 bases fit TRBD2. The CDR3 has 17 amino acids. V dropped 4 bases and J dropped 0; count of bases not matched to a gene: 9. Germline CDR1 reads SGHRS; CDR2 reads YFSETQ. The CDR3 region is CASSPVGSGVSYNEQFF. For the CDR3, the DNA is TGCGCCAGCAGCCCGGTTGGTAGCGGGGTCTCCTACAATGAGCAGTTCTTC.

The chain employs TRBV28 and TRBJ2-7, with D uncertain. CDR1 and CDR2 from the germline V gene are MDHEN and SYDVKM. The CDR3 loop spans 15 amino acids. V was cut by 2 bases and J by 0 bases, with 11 bases left in between. The CDR3 spells CASSLGSPSSYEQYV. CDR3 in DNA: TGTGCCAGCAGTTTAGGTAGCCCAAGCTCCTACGAGCAGTACGTC.

This chain connects TRBV7-2 to TRBJ2-5, with D maybe TRBD1 (6 bases). Germline CDR1 SGHTA, CDR2 FQGNSA. The CDR3 covers 15 residues. The germline V and J ends were trimmed by 0 bases and 4 bases, with 12 bases remaining between them. CDR3 amino acids: CASSLAGAVRETQYF. CDR3 in DNA: TGTGCCAGCAGCTTAGCGGGGGCGGTAAGAGAGACCCAGTACTTC.

The V call is TRBV5-1, the J call TRBJ2-3; 11 bases fit TRBD2. The CDR3 consists of 16 residues. CDR1 SGHRS and CDR2 YFSETQ come from the germline V gene. Germline trimming cut 0 bases from V and 7 bases from J; bases unmatched to any gene: 7. CDR3 loop: CASSLEVAGGPNTQYF. The CDR3 coding sequence is TGCGCCAGCAGCTTGGAGGTAGCGGGAGGGCCGAATACGCAGTATTTT.

This clone was picked up a small number of times. The chain recombines TRBV6-2 or TRBV6-3 with TRBJ1-6; the match to TRBD1 covers 7 bases. J lost 9 bases, V lost 4 bases, and 9 bases had no gene match. The CDR3 is 15 residues long. Per germline, CDR1 MNHEY and CDR2 SVGEGT. Here the CDR3 reads CASSFIQGRSSPLHF. CDR3 sequence (DNA): TGTGCCAGCAGTTTTATACAGGGGAGGAGTTCACCCCTCCACTTT.